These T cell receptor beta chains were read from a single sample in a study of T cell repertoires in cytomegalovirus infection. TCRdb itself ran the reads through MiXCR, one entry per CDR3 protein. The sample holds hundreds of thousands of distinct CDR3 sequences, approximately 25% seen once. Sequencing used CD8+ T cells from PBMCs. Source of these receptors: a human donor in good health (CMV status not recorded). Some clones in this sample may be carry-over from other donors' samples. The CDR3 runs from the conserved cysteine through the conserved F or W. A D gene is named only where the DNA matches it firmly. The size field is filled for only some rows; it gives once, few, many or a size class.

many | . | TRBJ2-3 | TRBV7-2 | TGTGCCAGCAGCGGTATCAGGGTGCCGCTATCCACAGATACGCAGTATTTT | CASSGIRVPLSTDTQYF
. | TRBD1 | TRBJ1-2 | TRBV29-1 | TGCAGCGTTGAAGAGGACGACAGGGGTAACTATGGCTACACCTTC | CSVEEDDRGNYGYTF
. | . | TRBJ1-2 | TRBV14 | TGTGCCAGCAGCCAAGTGCATCCGCGTACACAAAATGTCTATGGCTACACCTTC | CASSQVHPRTQNVYGYTF
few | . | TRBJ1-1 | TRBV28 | TGTGCCAGCACTTTTAACACTGAAGCTTTCTTT | CASTFNTEAFF
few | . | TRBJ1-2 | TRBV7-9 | TGTGCCAGCAGCTCGACACGTGTAGGCTACACCTTC | CASSSTRVGYTF
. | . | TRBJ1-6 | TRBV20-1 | TGCAGTGCTAGTTTTTGGCAGAGCTCCTATAATTCACCCCTCCACTTT | CSASFWQSSYNSPLHF
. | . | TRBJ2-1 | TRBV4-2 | TGTGCCAGCAGCCACAGACTAGTGGGGCCCTACAATGAGCAGTTCTTC | CASSHRLVGPYNEQFF
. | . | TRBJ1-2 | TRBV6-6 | TGTGCCAGCAGTTACATCGACACCCCGTATGGCTACACCTTC | CASSYIDTPYGYTF
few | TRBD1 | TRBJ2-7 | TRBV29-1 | TGCAGCGTTGAAACAGGGGTATTATACGAGCAGTACTTC | CSVETGVLYEQYF
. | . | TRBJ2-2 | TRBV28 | TGTGCCAGCAGTTTACTGGGGCCGGGGACCGGGGAGCTGTTTTTT | CASSLLGPGTGELFF
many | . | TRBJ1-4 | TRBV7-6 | TGTGCCAGCAGCCGGAACAGGGAGGGAACTAATGAAAAACTGTTTTTT | CASSRNREGTNEKLFF
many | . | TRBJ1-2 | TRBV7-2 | TGTGCCAGCAGCCCCGAGCCGGGGGCGGGTGTCTCACGTTACTATGGCTACACCTTC | CASSPEPGAGVSRYYGYTF
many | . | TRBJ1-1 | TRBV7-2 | TGTGCCAGCAGCTTGGGGGGTAGGGACACTGAAGCTTTCTTT | CASSLGGRDTEAFF
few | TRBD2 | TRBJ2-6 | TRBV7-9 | TGTGCCAGCAGCTTAGTGGTGTTAGCGGGAACCGGGGCCAACGTCCTGACTTTC | CASSLVVLAGTGANVLTF
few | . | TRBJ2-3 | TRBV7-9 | TGTGCCAGCAGGACGACAAGATCTAGCACAGATACGCAGTATTTT | CASRTTRSSTDTQYF
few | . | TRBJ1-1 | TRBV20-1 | TGCAGTGCTGCTACCCTGGGTTCGGTGGTCAACGACACTGAAGCTTTCTTT | CSAATLGSVVNDTEAFF
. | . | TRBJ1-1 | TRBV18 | TGTGCCAGCTCACCAAGTCTAGGTGATACTGAAGCTTTCTTT | CASSPSLGDTEAFF
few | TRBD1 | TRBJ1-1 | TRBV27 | TGTGCCAGCAGTCCGGACAGGGAGGCGAACACTGAAGCTTTCTTT | CASSPDREANTEAFF
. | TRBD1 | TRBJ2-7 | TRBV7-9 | TGTGCCAGCCGAAGGGGGCCCTACGAGCAGTACTTC | CASRRGPYEQYF
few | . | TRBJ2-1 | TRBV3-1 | TGTGCCAGCAGCCAAGATTTTGACTCAGGGGTCTCCTACAATGAGCAGTTCTTC | CASSQDFDSGVSYNEQFF
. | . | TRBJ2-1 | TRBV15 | TGTGCCACCAGCAGAGATAAGGGGAATTACAATGAGCAGTTCTTC | CATSRDKGNYNEQFF
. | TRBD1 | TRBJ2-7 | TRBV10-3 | TGTGCCATCACCGCGACAGGGAAACCCTACGAGCAGTACTTC | CAITATGKPYEQYF
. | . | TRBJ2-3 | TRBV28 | TGTGCCAGCAGTCGCACAGGACCCACAGATACGCAGTATTTT | CASSRTGPTDTQYF